Ten or more counts support the clone carrying this T cell receptor beta chain. Its target is not known. Preparing the TCRbeta library involved the use of unique molecular identifiers. MiXCR, applied by TCRdb to the PCR reads, yields one record per CDR3 protein. The sample lists over 200,000 distinct CDR3 sequences; roughly a tenth were seen once. Germline CDR1 reads SEHNR; CDR2 reads FQNEAQ (reference sequence). Trimming cost V 4 bases and J 6 bases, with 6 bases left between them. This CDR3 is built from 11 residues. This sample is drawn from a study of T-cell reconstitution after alpha-beta-depleted transplantation in children. General study findings and limits: T-cell numbers and diversity, one year after transplant, stemmed largely from T cells that were newly produced. Some patients' high day-60 TCRbeta diversity was traced to surviving recipient T cells and thymic progenitors. About two months after transplant, alpha-beta T cells reportedly came from several hundred expanded graft clones.

The rearrangement joins TRBV7-9 to TRBJ1-2, with D unclear. The sample in question was PBMCs, obtained before TCRalphabeta/CD19-depleted stem cell transplant. The sequence was obtained from a child younger than two with acute myeloid leukemia, due to receive a stem cell transplant. CDR3 DNA: TGTGCCAGCAGCTCCGGGGATGGCTACACCTTC. Translation: CASSSGDGYTF.